One and the same sample provided the 15 T cell receptor beta chains below, sequenced in a study of OX40 agonist ivuxolimab in advanced cancers. Profiled with immunoSEQ multiplex PCR; TCRdb holds only in-frame clones, not every one. The data contain 95,000 to 100,000 clones, about 90% of them seen just once; the ten biggest clones take up about 1.5%. Sequenced material: CD4+ or CD8+ T cells sorted from blood, taken in a trial of the OX40 agonist ivuxolimab. The receptor set was obtained from an adult with an advanced solid tumor such as melanoma, head and neck, liver or kidney cancer.

On this clone itself: This CDR3 is also generated by other DNA sequences in the sample. The chain recombines TRBV15 with TRBJ2-5, with unresolved D. V gave up 0 bases and J gave up 5 bases, with 7 bases separating them. The CDR3 spans 13 residues. The germline CDR1 and CDR2 sequences are LNHNV and YYDKDF (reference sequence). The CDR3 DNA reads TGTGCCACCAGCAGAGATCGCGCGGAGACCCAGTACTTC. It specifies CATSRDRAETQYF.

The rearrangement uses TRBV10-3 and TRBJ1-1; perhaps TRBD1 as D (6 bases). Looked up from germline, CDR1 is ENHRY and CDR2 is SYGVKD. This CDR3 region has 14 residues. Deletions cut 4 bases from V and 1 base from J, with 10 bases between. CDR3 loop: CAISVTGTNTEAFF. Written as DNA, the CDR3 is TGTGCCATCAGTGTTACAGGGACGAACACTGAAGCTTTCTTT.

J is TRBJ2-1 and V is TRBV30, with D possibly called TRBD1 or TRBD2 (5 bases each). V was cut by 3 bases and J by 10 bases, with 19 bases left in between. CDR1 and CDR2 (germline): GTSNPN, SVGIG (reference sequence). This CDR3 is built from 14 residues. The CDR3 coding sequence is TGTGCCTGGAGGACCCCGGGACCTCAATGGGAGCAGTTCTTC. This codes for CAWRTPGPQWEQFF.

The V gene is TRBV5-8, the J gene TRBJ1-1, with 7 bases lining up with TRBD1. The CDR3 runs 15 residues. Trimming cost V 1 base and J 0 bases; bases outside gene matches: 3. Germline loops: CDR1 SGHTS, CDR2 YDEGEE. CDR3 bases: TGTGCCAGCAGCTTGTATCAGGGGGTGAACACTGAAGCTTTCTTT. Translated, it gives CASSLYQGVNTEAFF.

The V call is TRBV7-2, the J call TRBJ2-1; TRBD2 is a possible D gene (7 bases). The V end was cut by 4 bases, the J end by 9 bases, with 22 bases between. From germline, CDR1 is SGHTA and CDR2 FQGNSA. This CDR3 spans 16 amino acids. This chain's CDR3 is CASSWGTTQGTIEQFF. Here the CDR3 DNA reads TGTGCCAGCAGCTGGGGGACTACCCAGGGGACAATTGAGCAGTTCTTC.

This clone was recorded a few times. V and J are TRBV7-2 and TRBJ1-4, with D unclear. Germline CDR1 SGHTA, CDR2 FQGNSA. CDR3 length: 14 residues. V lost 4 bases and J 2 bases, leaving 8 bases between the germline ends. CDR3 in amino acids: CASSSRATNEKLFF. Written as DNA, the CDR3 is TGTGCCAGCAGCTCCCGGGCGACTAATGAAAAACTGTTTTTT.

This chain uses TRBV10-3 with TRBJ2-5; TRBD1 is a possible D gene (6 bases). The CDR3 is made up of 15 amino acids. Germline values: CDR1 ENHRY, CDR2 SYGVKD. Trimming shortened V by 0 bases and J by 4 bases, and 12 bases separated the two germline ends. CDR3 in DNA: TGTGCCATCAGTGAGTCTTACCCCAGGGGAGAGACCCAGTACTTC. Residues: CAISESYPRGETQYF.

The V gene is TRBV7-9, the J gene TRBJ2-3; 7 bases align to TRBD2. Germline CDR1 and CDR2: SEHNR and FQNEAQ (reference sequence). The CDR3 has 15 amino acids. V shed 4 bases and J 2 bases; nucleotides not matched to a gene: 6. CDR3 amino acids: CASSSLRGSTDTQYF. The DNA for the CDR3 is TGTGCCAGCAGCTCCTTGCGGGGGTCCACAGATACGCAGTATTTT.

The chain joins TRBV21-1 to TRBJ1-4; no check of the table's D call, TRBD1, against the DNA was made. TRBV21-1 is a pseudogene. The CDR3 sequence is 13 residues long. In nucleotides, the CDR3 is TGTGCCAGCAGTTCCCAGGGGGCTGAAAAACTGTTTTTT. Translated, it gives CASSSQGAEKLFF.

For this clone: At one end, the junction sequence differs from germline, possibly due to a read error. The chain joins TRBV7-7 to TRBJ2-2; D might be TRBD2 (6 bases). CDR3 length: 15 amino acids. The germline gives CDR1 SSHAT, CDR2 FNYEAQ (reference sequence). The CDR3 loop reads CASSFGGGHTGELFF. The CDR3 DNA reads TGTGCTAGCAGCTTCGGGGGAGGTCACACCGGGGAGCTGTTTTTT. The complete variable domain, with remaining parts taken from reference TRBV7-7 and TRBJ2-2, reads GAGVSQSPRYKVTKRGQDVTLRCDPISSHATLYWYQQALGQGPEFLTYFNYEAQPDKSGLPSDRFSAERPEGSISTLTIQRTEQRDSAMYRCASSFGGGHTGELFFGEGSRLTVL.

The V call is TRBV10-1, the J call TRBJ2-1; TRBD2 matches at 9 bases. Germline V gene sequence: CDR1 WNHNN, CDR2 SYGVQD (reference sequence). Trimming cost V 4 bases and J 9 bases; bases outside gene matches: 13. The length of the CDR3 is 16 residues. The CDR3 DNA is TGCGCCAGCAGTGGAATGAAGCGGGAGGCCTGGGTTGAGCAGTTCTTC. Translation gives CASSGMKREAWVEQFF.

This clone was recorded once. The chain employs TRBV11-3 and TRBJ2-1, with a tentative D call TRBD2 (6 bases). The CDR3 covers 16 residues. V was cut by 1 base and J by 0 bases, with 10 bases left in between. The V gene's germline CDR1 is SGHNT and CDR2 YENEEA. The CDR3 loop is CASSLGRDPSYNEQFF. The CDR3 DNA sequence: TGTGCCAGCAGCTTAGGGCGGGATCCCTCCTACAATGAGCAGTTCTTC. Drawing the rest from reference TRBV11-3 and TRBJ2-1, the complete variable domain is EAGVVQSPRYKIIEKKQPVAFWCNPISGHNTLYWYLQNLGQGPELLIRYENEEAVDDSQLPKDRFSAERLKGVDSTLKIQPAELGDSAVYLCASSLGRDPSYNEQFFGPGTRLTVL.

This chain connects TRBV5-1 to TRBJ1-6; D unclear. Germline CDR1 and CDR2: SGHRS and YFSETQ. The CDR3 runs to 16 residues. Trimming shortened V by 5 bases and J by 0 bases, and 12 bases separated the two germline ends. The CDR3 sequence is CASRTRPGSYNSPLHF. CDR3 in DNA: TGCGCCAGCAGAACGAGACCGGGCTCCTATAATTCACCCCTCCACTTT.

This clone appeared once. The chain links TRBV6-6 to TRBJ2-3; no reliable D call. The CDR3 contains 15 residues. The V and J ends lost 2 bases and 2 bases respectively, with 11 bases between them. Looked up from germline, CDR1 is MNHNY and CDR2 is SVGAGI (reference sequence). The CDR3 DNA sequence: TGTGCCAGCAGTTACCCTCCTCGTATCACAGATACGCAGTATTTT. It is translated as CASSYPPRITDTQYF.

A single count supports this clone. The gene calls are TRBV5-1 and TRBJ1-5; no clear D. The V gene lost 1 base and the J gene lost 4 bases, with 9 bases spanning the gap. Germline CDR1 is SGHRS and CDR2 is YFSETQ. The CDR3 loop spans 14 amino acids. The chain's CDR3 is CASSLKGWNQPQHF. CDR3 nucleotides: TGCGCCAGCAGCTTGAAGGGATGGAATCAGCCCCAGCATTTT.